This section outlines one T cell receptor (beta chain) sequence together with its context. This entry belongs to a study of blood T cell repertoires in COVID-19. Study context: The study drew acute and convalescent COVID-19 samples from the United States, Italy and Spain. Nucleic acid was either cDNA or gDNA, and it came from T cells, B-cell-depleted T cells, or PBMCs.

In the original analysis: Amplification of reference gene primers was used by the study to estimate nucleated cell counts. Clones were read by immunoSEQ multiplex PCR, and TCRdb kept only the in-frame ones, dropping some. The DNA gave D and trimming, while V, J and clone size come from that table. The data hold tens of thousands of clones, with roughly four fifths observed a single time. Germline CDR1 and CDR2: MNHNY and SVGAGI (reference sequence). This CDR3 contains 15 residues. The J segment lost 1 base and the V segment lost 5 bases, leaving 2 bases of the junction unmatched. Material for sequencing was peripheral blood. This receptor was identified in a middle-aged man with active or convalescent COVID-19. The gene calls are TRBV6-6 and TRBJ2-5; 12 bases map to TRBD2. For the CDR3, the DNA is TGTGCCAGCAGTCGACTAGCGGGGGCCCAAGAGACCCAGTACTTC. It specifies CASSRLAGAQETQYF.